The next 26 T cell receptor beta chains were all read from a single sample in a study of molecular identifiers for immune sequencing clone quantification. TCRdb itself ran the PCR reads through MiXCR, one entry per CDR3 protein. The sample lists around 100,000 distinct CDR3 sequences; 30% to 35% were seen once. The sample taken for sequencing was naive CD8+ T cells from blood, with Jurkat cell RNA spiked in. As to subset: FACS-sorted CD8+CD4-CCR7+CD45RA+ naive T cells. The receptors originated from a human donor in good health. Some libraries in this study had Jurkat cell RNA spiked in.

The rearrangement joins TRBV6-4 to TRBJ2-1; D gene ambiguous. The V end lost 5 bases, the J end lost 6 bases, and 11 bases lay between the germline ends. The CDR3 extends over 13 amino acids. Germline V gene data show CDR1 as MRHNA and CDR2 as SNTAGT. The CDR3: CASSPLPGNEQFF. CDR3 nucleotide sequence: TGTGCCAGCAGTCCCCTACCGGGCAATGAGCAGTTCTTC.

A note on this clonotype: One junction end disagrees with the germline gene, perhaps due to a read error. CDR3 residues: CATSQGQEETQYF. CDR3 in DNA: TGTGCCACCAGCCAAGGTCAAGAAGAGACCCAGTACTTC. The V gene is TRBV3-1, the J gene TRBJ2-5; no definite D call. The CDR3 covers 13 residues. Germline lookup yields CDR1 LGHDT and CDR2 YNNKEL (reference sequence).

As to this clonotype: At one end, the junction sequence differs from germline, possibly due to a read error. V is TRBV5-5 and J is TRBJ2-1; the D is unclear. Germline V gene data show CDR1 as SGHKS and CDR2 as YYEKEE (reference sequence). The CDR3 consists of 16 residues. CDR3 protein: CASSSADGYSYIEQIF. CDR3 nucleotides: TGTGCCAGCAGCTCCGCGGACGGCTACTCCTACATTGAGCAGATCTTC.

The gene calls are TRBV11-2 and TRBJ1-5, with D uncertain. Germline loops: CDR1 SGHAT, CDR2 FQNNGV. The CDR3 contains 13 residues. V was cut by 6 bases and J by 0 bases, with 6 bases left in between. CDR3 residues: CASSKSSNQPQHF. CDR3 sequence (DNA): TGTGCCAGCAGTAAAAGTAGCAATCAGCCCCAGCATTTT. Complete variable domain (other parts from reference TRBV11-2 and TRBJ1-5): EAGVAQSPRYKIIEKRQSVAFWCNPISGHATLYWYQQILGQGPKLLIQFQNNGVVDDSQLPKDRFSAERLKGVDSTLKIQPAKLEDSAVYLCASSKSSNQPQHFGDGTRLSIL.

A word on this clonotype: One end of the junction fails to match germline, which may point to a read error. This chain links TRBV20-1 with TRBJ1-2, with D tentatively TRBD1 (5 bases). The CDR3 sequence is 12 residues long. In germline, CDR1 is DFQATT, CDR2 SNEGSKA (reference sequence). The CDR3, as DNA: TGCAGAGCTAAGGACATGCTCTATGGCTACACCTTC. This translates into CRAKDMLYGYTF.

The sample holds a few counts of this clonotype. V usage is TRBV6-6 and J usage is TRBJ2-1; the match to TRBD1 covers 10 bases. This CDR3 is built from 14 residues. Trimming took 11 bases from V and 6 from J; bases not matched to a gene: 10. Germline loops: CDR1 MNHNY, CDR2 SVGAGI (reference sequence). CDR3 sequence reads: CASPRDRGPNEQFF. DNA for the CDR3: TGTGCCTCCCCCCGGGACAGGGGTCCCAATGAGCAGTTCTTC.

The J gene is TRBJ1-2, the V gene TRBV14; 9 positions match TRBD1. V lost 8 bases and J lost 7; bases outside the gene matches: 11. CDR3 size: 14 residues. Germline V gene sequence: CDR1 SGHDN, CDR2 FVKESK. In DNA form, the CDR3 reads TGTGCCAGCGGCTTGTTAGGGACAGGGTTTGGCTACACCTTC. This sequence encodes CASGLLGTGFGYTF. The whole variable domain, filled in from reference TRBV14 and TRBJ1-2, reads EAGVTQFPSHSVIEKGQTVTLRCDPISGHDNLYWYRRVMGKEIKFLLHFVKESKQDESGMPNNRFLAERTGGTYSTLKVQPAELEDSGVYFCASGLLGTGFGYTFGSGTRLTVV.

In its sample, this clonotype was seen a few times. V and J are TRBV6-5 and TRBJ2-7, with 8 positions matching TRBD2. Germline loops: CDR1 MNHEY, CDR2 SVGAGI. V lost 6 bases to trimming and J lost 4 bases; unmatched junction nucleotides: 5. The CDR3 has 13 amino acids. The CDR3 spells CASRHGGDYEQYF. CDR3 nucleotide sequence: TGTGCCAGCAGGCACGGGGGGGATTACGAGCAGTACTTC.

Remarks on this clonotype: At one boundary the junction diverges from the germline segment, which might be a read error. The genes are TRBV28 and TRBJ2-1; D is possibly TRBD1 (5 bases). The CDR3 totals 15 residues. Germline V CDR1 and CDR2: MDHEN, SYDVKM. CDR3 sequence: CAGSLSFDSRDEQFF. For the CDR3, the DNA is TGTGCCGGCAGTTTATCTTTCGACAGTCGGGATGAGCAGTTCTTC.

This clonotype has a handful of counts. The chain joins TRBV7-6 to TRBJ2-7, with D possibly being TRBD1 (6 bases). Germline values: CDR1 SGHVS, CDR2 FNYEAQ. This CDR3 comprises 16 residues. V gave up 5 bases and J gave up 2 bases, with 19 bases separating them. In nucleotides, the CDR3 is TGTGCCAGCAGCCCAAGGGACACTTCCGTTCCCTACGAGCAGTACTTC. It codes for CASSPRDTSVPYEQYF. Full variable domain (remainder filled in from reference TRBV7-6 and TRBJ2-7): GAGVSQSPRYKVTKRGQDVALRCDPISGHVSLYWYRQALGQGPEFLTYFNYEAQQDKSGLPNDRFSAERPEGSISTLTIQRTEQRDSAMYRCASSPRDTSVPYEQYFGPGTRLTVT.

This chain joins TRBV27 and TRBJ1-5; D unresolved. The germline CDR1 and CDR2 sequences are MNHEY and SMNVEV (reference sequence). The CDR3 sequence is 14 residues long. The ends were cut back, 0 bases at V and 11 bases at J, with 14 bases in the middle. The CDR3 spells CASSLSGSPLAQHF. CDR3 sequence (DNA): TGTGCCAGCAGTTTATCGGGCAGTCCCTTGGCCCAGCATTTT.

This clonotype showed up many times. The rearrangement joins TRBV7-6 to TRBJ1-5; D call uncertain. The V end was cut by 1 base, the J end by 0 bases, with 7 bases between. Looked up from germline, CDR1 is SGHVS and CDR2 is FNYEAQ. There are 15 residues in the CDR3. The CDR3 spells CASSLGPFSNQPQHF. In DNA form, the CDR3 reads TGTGCCAGCAGCTTAGGGCCATTTAGCAATCAGCCCCAGCATTTT. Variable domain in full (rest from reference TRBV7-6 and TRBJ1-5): GAGVSQSPRYKVTKRGQDVALRCDPISGHVSLYWYRQALGQGPEFLTYFNYEAQQDKSGLPNDRFSAERPEGSISTLTIQRTEQRDSAMYRCASSLGPFSNQPQHFGDGTRLSIL.

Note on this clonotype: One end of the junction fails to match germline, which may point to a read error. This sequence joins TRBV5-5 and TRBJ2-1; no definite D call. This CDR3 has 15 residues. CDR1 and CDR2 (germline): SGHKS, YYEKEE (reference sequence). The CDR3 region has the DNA TGTGCCAGCAGAACGCACGTAAGCTCCTACAGTGAGCAGTTCTTC. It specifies CASRTHVSSYSEQFF.

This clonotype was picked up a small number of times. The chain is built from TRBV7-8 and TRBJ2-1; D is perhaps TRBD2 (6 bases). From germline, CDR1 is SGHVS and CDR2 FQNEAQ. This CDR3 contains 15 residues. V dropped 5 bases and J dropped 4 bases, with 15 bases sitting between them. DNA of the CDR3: TGTGCCAGCAGCCCCCAGGGAGGAATGTACAATGAGCAGTTCTTC. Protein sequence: CASSPQGGMYNEQFF.

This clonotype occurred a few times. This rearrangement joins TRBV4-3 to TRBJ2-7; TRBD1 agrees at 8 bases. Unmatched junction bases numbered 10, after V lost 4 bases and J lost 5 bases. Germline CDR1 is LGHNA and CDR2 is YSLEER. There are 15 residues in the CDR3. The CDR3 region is CASSPTRTGLDEQYF. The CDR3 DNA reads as TGCGCCAGCAGCCCTACCCGGACAGGGTTAGACGAGCAGTACTTC.

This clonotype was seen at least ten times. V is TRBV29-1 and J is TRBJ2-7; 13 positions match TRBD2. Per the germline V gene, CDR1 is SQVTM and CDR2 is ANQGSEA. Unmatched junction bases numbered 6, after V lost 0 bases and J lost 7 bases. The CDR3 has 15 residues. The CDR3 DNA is TGCAGCGTTGAAGATCGAGGACTAGCGGGAGTGGAGCAGTACTTC. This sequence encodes CSVEDRGLAGVEQYF.

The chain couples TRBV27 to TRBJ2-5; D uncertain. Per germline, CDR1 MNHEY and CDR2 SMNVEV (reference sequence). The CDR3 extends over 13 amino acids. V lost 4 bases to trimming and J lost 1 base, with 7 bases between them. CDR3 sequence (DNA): TGTGCCAGCAGTTCAGCCCTCCAAGAGACCCAGTACTTC. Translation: CASSSALQETQYF.

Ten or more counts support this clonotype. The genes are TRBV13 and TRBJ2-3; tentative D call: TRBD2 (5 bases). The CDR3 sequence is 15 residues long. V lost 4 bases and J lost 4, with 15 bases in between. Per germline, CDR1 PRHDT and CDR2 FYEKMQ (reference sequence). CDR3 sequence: CASSWSGLGADTQYF. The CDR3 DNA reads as TGTGCCAGCAGCTGGAGTGGACTTGGGGCAGATACGCAGTATTTT.

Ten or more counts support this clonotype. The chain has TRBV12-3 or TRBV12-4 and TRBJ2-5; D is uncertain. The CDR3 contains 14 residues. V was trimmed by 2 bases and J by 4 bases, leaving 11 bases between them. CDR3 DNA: TGTGCCAGCAGTTTATTAGACTCCTCAGAGACCCAGTACTTC. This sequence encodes CASSLLDSSETQYF.

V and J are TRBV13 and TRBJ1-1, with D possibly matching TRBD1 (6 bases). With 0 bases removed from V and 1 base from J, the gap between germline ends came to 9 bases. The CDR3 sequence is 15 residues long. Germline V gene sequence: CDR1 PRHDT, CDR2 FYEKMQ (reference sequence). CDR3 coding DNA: TGTGCCAGCAGCTTAGGCGGGACATCGAACACTGAAGCTTTCTTT. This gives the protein CASSLGGTSNTEAFF.

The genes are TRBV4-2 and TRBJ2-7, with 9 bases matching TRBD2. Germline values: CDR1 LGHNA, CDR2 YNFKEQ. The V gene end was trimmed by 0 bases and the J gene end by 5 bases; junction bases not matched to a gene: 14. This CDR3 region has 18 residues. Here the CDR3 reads CASSQEVTTGLATHEQYF. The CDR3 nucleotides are TGTGCCAGCAGCCAAGAAGTAACCACGGGACTAGCAACCCACGAGCAGTACTTC.

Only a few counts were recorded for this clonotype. The CDR3 here is CASSEGSHQPQHF. For the CDR3, the DNA is TGCGCCAGCAGTGAAGGGTCTCATCAGCCCCAGCATTTT. The chain carries TRBV10-2 and TRBJ1-5, with D unclear. The CDR3 is 13 residues long. V lost 3 bases, J lost 5 bases, and 8 bases lay in between. Per the germline V gene, CDR1 is WSHSY and CDR2 is SAAADI.

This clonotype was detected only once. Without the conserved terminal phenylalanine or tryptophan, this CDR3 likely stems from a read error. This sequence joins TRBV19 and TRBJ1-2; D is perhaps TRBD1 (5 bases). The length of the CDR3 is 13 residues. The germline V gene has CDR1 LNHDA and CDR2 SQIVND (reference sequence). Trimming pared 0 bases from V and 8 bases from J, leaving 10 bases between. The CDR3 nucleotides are TGTGCCAGTAGTATAGATCACAGGAGCGGCTACACCATC. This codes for CASSIDHRSGYTI.

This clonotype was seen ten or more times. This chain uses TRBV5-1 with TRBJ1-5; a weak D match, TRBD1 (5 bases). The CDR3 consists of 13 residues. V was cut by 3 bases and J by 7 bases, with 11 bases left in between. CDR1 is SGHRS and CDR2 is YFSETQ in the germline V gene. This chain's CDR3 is CASSSEGSQPQHF. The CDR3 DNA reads TGCGCCAGCAGCTCGGAGGGGAGCCAGCCCCAGCATTTT.

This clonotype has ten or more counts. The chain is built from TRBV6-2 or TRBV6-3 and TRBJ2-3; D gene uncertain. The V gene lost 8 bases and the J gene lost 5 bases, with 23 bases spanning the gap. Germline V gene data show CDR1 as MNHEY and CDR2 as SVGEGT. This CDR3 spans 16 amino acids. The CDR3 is CASYSYVGPMEDTQYF. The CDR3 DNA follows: TGTGCCAGCTATAGTTACGTCGGACCCATGGAAGATACGCAGTATTTT.

CDR3 coding DNA: TGTGCCAGCACCTCCGGGACAGGGAACACCGGGGAGCTGTTTTTT. Its translation: CASTSGTGNTGELFF. The rearrangement links TRBV6-4 to TRBJ2-2; 8 bases fit TRBD1. Germline loops: CDR1 MRHNA, CDR2 SNTAGT. V was pared by 7 bases and J by 1 base, with 5 bases of the junction left unmatched. The CDR3 length is 15 residues.